Presented here are 5 T cell receptor beta chains from one specimen sequenced in a study of cytomegalovirus exposure and HLA in healthy donors. Amplification used 60 Vbeta primers and 13 Jbeta primers. Profiling relied on immunoSEQ multiplex PCR, and the TCRdb table lists in-frame clones only, not all of them. The table records approximately 180,000 clones, about 88% of them present only once. Sample: PBMCs. These receptors were taken from a woman aged 18-29 years in good health and CMV-seronegative.

This chain joins TRBV6-5 and TRBJ1-2; D gene ambiguous. V lost 6 bases, J lost 8 bases, and 16 bases lay in between. Germline CDR1 MNHEY, CDR2 SVGAGI. The length of the CDR3 is 13 residues. CDR3 DNA: TGTGCCAGCAGCCCTCCCGACGGGGAAGGCTACACCTTC. This codes for CASSPPDGEGYTF.

This chain joins TRBV9 and TRBJ1-2, with TRBD1 matching 8 bases. This CDR3 spans 15 amino acids. V was clipped by 4 bases and J by 2 bases; unmatched bases: 7. The germline V gene encodes CDR1 SGDLS and CDR2 YYNGEE. CDR3 DNA sequence: TGTGCCAGCAGCCCATCGACAGGGGTCAACTATGGCTACACCTTC. This codes for CASSPSTGVNYGYTF.

The chain is built from TRBV27 and TRBJ2-7; 13 bases fit TRBD2. The V gene's germline CDR1 is MNHEY and CDR2 SMNVEV (reference sequence). CDR3 size: 15 residues. V was clipped by 6 bases and J by 4 bases; unmatched bases: 6. CDR3 nucleotide sequence: TGTGCCAGCAGGCCCACTAGCGGGAGGGGGTACGAGCAGTACTTC. Translating it yields CASRPTSGRGYEQYF.

The CDR3 bases are TGTGCCAGCCGTCTTAGGGGTGGTGAAAAACTGTTTTTT. This encodes CASRLRGGEKLFF. The chain recombines TRBV19 with TRBJ1-4; D is perhaps TRBD1 (5 bases). CDR1 LNHDA and CDR2 SQIVND come from the germline V gene (reference sequence). The CDR3 covers 13 residues. V gave up 9 bases and J gave up 7 bases, with 15 bases separating them.

The sample holds one count of this clone. The gene calls are TRBV18 and TRBJ2-3; D might be TRBD2 (5 bases). Germline CDR1 is KGHSH and CDR2 is LQKENI. The CDR3 extends over 15 amino acids. With 6 bases removed from V and 6 bases from J, the gap between germline ends came to 19 bases. This chain's CDR3 is CASSHRLRESDTQYF. As DNA, the CDR3 is TGTGCCAGCTCCCACCGGTTGAGGGAAAGTGATACGCAGTATTTT.